These 29 T cell receptor beta chains share one sample of origin, sequenced in a study of T cells after yellow fever vaccination. TCRdb redid the calling of the 5' RACE reads with MiXCR, one entry per CDR3 protein. This table holds just under 600,000 distinct CDR3 sequences, approximately 13% found once. The sample in question was PBMCs, obtained on the day of the yellow fever booster vaccination. The receptors were gathered from a man aged 25-40 years who received the YFV17D yellow fever vaccine.

The chain has TRBV20-1 and TRBJ1-5; D unresolved. Germline V gene data show CDR1 as DFQATT and CDR2 as SNEGSKA (reference sequence). This CDR3 contains 11 residues. V was pared by 3 bases and J by 9 bases, with 9 bases between. CDR3 protein: CSARLSGPQHF. The CDR3 DNA sequence: TGCAGTGCTAGGCTATCGGGGCCCCAGCATTTT.

This clonotype was counted between two and nine times. This chain joins TRBV3-1 and TRBJ2-5; weak D call: TRBD2 (5 bases). The V gene lost 0 bases and the J gene lost 1 base, with 9 bases spanning the gap. This CDR3 spans 15 amino acids. Germline V lookup: CDR1 LGHDT, CDR2 YNNKEL (reference sequence). CDR3: CASSQDGSFQETQYF. The CDR3 DNA reads as TGTGCCAGCAGCCAAGATGGGAGTTTCCAAGAGACCCAGTACTTC.

J is TRBJ2-7 and V is TRBV19, with no clear D. Germline CDR1 is LNHDA and CDR2 is SQIVND (reference sequence). The CDR3 has 11 residues. Trimming removed 8 bases from V and 3 bases from J, with 8 bases in between. The CDR3 protein is CASAHSYEQYF. The DNA for the CDR3 is TGTGCCAGTGCCCACAGCTACGAGCAGTACTTC.

This clonotype was seen a handful of times. The genes are TRBV14 and TRBJ2-2; D might be TRBD1 or TRBD2, each matching 6 bases. The V gene lost 1 base and the J gene lost 10 bases, with 22 bases spanning the gap. Germline CDR1 reads SGHDN; CDR2 reads FVKESK. This CDR3 contains 17 residues. This chain's CDR3 is CASSQVAQYWGAQELFF. The CDR3, as DNA: TGTGCCAGCAGCCAAGTCGCCCAGTACTGGGGGGCGCAGGAGCTGTTTTTT.

Comments on this clonotype: One end of the junction does not line up with germline, which may come from a read error. The gene calls are TRBV3-1 and TRBJ2-1, with 8 bases lining up with TRBD2. Germline-derived CDR1 and CDR2 are LGHDT and YNNKEL (reference sequence). The CDR3 has 15 amino acids. The CDR3 region has the DNA TGTGCCAGCAGCCGTACGGAACAGCGGGGGAATGGGCAGTTCTTC. It yields the protein CASSRTEQRGNGQFF.

The J gene is TRBJ2-3, the V gene TRBV9, with unresolved D. Trimming left V 0 bases short and J 2 bases short, with 13 bases between. The CDR3 has 16 amino acids. CDR1 is SGDLS, CDR2 YYNGEE, per germline. CDR3 DNA sequence: TGTGCCAGCAGCGTAGATCCTAGTCCAGACACAGATACGCAGTATTTT. It encodes CASSVDPSPDTDTQYF.

V is TRBV10-2 and J is TRBJ1-1; the D is unclear. V was shortened by 8 bases and J by 4 bases, with 8 bases between the two germline ends. Germline lookup yields CDR1 WSHSY and CDR2 SAAADI. This CDR3 contains 11 residues. The chain's CDR3 is CASQLATEAFF. CDR3 bases: TGCGCCAGCCAGTTGGCCACTGAAGCTTTCTTT.

The rearrangement uses TRBV27 and TRBJ2-7; tentative D call: TRBD2 (7 bases). The V gene lost 2 bases and the J gene lost 6 bases, with 11 bases spanning the gap. The CDR3 runs to 13 residues. Germline CDR1 reads MNHEY; CDR2 reads SMNVEV (reference sequence). CDR3 DNA sequence: TGTGCCAGCAGTTTAGCGGGGGCCTCCGAGCAGTACTTC. This translates into CASSLAGASEQYF.

J is TRBJ2-1 and V is TRBV7-9, with 7 bases matching TRBD2. Germline CDR1 reads SEHNR; CDR2 reads FQNEAQ (reference sequence). The CDR3 has 15 residues. With V trimmed by 4 bases and J by 4 bases, 7 bases remained unmatched. The CDR3 DNA follows: TGTGCCAGCAGCTCCCTGGGCGGGGGTTACAATGAGCAGTTCTTC. This encodes CASSSLGGGYNEQFF.

The sample holds a few counts of this clonotype. The J gene is TRBJ2-2, the V gene TRBV30; either TRBD1 or TRBD2 may fit D (5 bases each). Trimming stripped 3 bases from V and 1 base from J, with 12 bases between. From germline, CDR1 is GTSNPN and CDR2 SVGIG (reference sequence). The CDR3 extends over 15 amino acids. CDR3 DNA: TGTGCCTGGAGACTCCGGGGCCTGAACACCGGGGAGCTGTTTTTT. As protein: CAWRLRGLNTGELFF.

CDR3 loop: CSAKRGWDTEAFF. The DNA for the CDR3 is TGCAGTGCCAAAAGGGGTTGGGACACTGAAGCTTTCTTT. V usage is TRBV20-1 and J usage is TRBJ1-1; possible D gene TRBD1, 5 bases. V lost 6 bases and J 3 bases, leaving 14 bases between the germline ends. Germline-derived CDR1 and CDR2 are DFQATT and SNEGSKA (reference sequence). The CDR3 is 13 residues long.

This clonotype was seen more than once but under ten times. The chain recombines TRBV11-2 with TRBJ2-4, with D possibly TRBD1 on 6 matching bases. Germline CDR1 reads SGHAT; CDR2 reads FQNNGV. V lost 7 bases and J 5 bases, leaving 18 bases between the germline ends. The CDR3 is 15 amino acids. The CDR3 DNA reads as TGTGCCAGCAACCCAGCCAGGGGCGCCGAAAACATTCAGTACTTC. As protein: CASNPARGAENIQYF.

This clonotype was counted between two and nine times. V is TRBV12-3 or TRBV12-4 and J is TRBJ2-1; 8 bases map to TRBD1. The trim removed 4 bases at V and 8 bases at J, leaving 7 bases unmatched. There are 14 residues in the CDR3. The CDR3 DNA reads TGTGCCAGCAGTTCTGGACAGGGCTTGTATGAGCAGTTCTTC. Translating gives CASSSGQGLYEQFF.

This clonotype occurred a few times. The chain couples TRBV7-2 to TRBJ1-4; 7 bases align to TRBD1. The V gene's germline CDR1 is SGHTA and CDR2 FQGNSA. The CDR3 extends over 14 amino acids. V dropped 2 bases and J dropped 4; count of bases not matched to a gene: 1. CDR3 region: CASSLWDSNEKLFF. The DNA for the CDR3 is TGTGCCAGCAGCTTATGGGACAGTAATGAAAAACTGTTTTTT.

This clonotype appeared a few times. V usage is TRBV7-9 and J usage is TRBJ1-2; TRBD1 agrees at 7 bases. Germline V CDR1 and CDR2: SEHNR, FQNEAQ (reference sequence). The V segment lost 5 bases and the J segment 4 bases; nucleotides outside the gene matches: 28. CDR3 size: 21 residues. CDR3 region: CASSRHRKFSPNHRGGYGYTF. The CDR3 DNA sequence: TGTGCCAGCAGCAGACACCGGAAGTTTTCGCCGAACCACAGGGGTGGCTATGGCTACACCTTC.

This clonotype was counted between two and nine times. The chain couples TRBV4-2 to TRBJ2-5; 10 nucleotides align to TRBD2. Per the germline V gene, CDR1 is LGHNA and CDR2 is YNFKEQ. The V and J ends lost 2 bases and 7 bases, in that order; junction bases with no gene match: 7. The CDR3 runs 15 residues. The CDR3 nucleotides are TGTGCCAGCAGCCAACAGACTAGCGGGCTCGGGACCCAGTACTTC. Its translation is CASSQQTSGLGTQYF.

This clonotype has more than one count but fewer than ten. V usage is TRBV7-9 and J usage is TRBJ2-1; D is ambiguous. The CDR3 has 12 amino acids. V shed 5 bases and J shed 7 bases, with 9 bases lying between them. Germline V CDR1 and CDR2: SEHNR, FQNEAQ (reference sequence). The CDR3, as DNA: TGTGCCAGCAGCCCTCTAGAGAATGAGCAGTTCTTC. Translating it yields CASSPLENEQFF. The complete variable domain, with remaining parts taken from reference TRBV7-9 and TRBJ2-1, reads DTGVSQNPRHKITKRGQNVTFRCDPISEHNRLYWYRQTLGQGPEFLTYFQNEAQLEKSRLLSDRFSAERPKGSFSTLEIQRTEQGDSAMYLCASSPLENEQFFGPGTRLTVL.

This clonotype was seen only a few times. V and J are TRBV7-6 and TRBJ2-2; TRBD1 agrees at 8 bases. The germline V gene has CDR1 SGHVS and CDR2 FNYEAQ. The CDR3 loop spans 16 amino acids. V shed 5 bases, J shed 3 bases, and the junction held 8 bases outside the gene matches. The CDR3 here is CASSPRTGKDTGELFF. DNA of the CDR3: TGTGCCAGCAGCCCACGGACAGGGAAAGACACCGGGGAGCTGTTTTTT.

This chain uses TRBV28 with TRBJ2-7; D unclear. This CDR3 spans 12 amino acids. With 5 bases removed from V and 7 bases from J, the gap between germline ends came to 12 bases. The germline V gene encodes CDR1 MDHEN and CDR2 SYDVKM. CDR3 sequence (DNA): TGTGCCAGCAGTCCCTCTCTACCAGAGCAGTACTTC. This codes for CASSPSLPEQYF.

The chain recombines TRBV20-1 with TRBJ2-1, with TRBD1 matching over 8 bases. The germline V gene has CDR1 DFQATT and CDR2 SNEGSKA (reference sequence). The CDR3 has 11 amino acids. The CDR3 DNA sequence: TGCAGCCCACTCCAGGGGGCGCGGCAGTTCTTC. Protein: CSPLQGARQFF.

The J gene is TRBJ2-1, the V gene TRBV9, with D hard to call. The CDR3 contains 15 residues. Germline CDR1 is SGDLS and CDR2 is YYNGEE. Trimming shortened V by 0 bases and J by 2 bases, and 9 bases separated the two germline ends. The chain's CDR3 is CASSVGSSTYNEQFF. The CDR3 DNA sequence: TGTGCCAGCAGCGTAGGGTCCAGCACCTACAATGAGCAGTTCTTC.

This clonotype was observed many times. CDR3 coding DNA: TGCGCCAGCAGCTTGGACCTAACAGGGGGATCCTACAATGAGCAGTTCTTC. This translates into CASSLDLTGGSYNEQFF. This sequence joins TRBV5-1 and TRBJ2-1, with 8 bases identical to TRBD1. The CDR3 is 17 amino acids. Germline V gene data show CDR1 as SGHRS and CDR2 as YFSETQ. J lost 1 base, V lost 0 bases, and 6 bases had no gene match. Full variable domain (remainder filled in from reference TRBV5-1 and TRBJ2-1): KAGVTQTPRYLIKTRGQQVTLSCSPISGHRSVSWYQQTPGQGLQFLFEYFSETQRNKGNFPGRFSGRQFSNSRSEMNVSTLELGDSALYLCASSLDLTGGSYNEQFFGPGTRLTVL.

This chain connects TRBV5-5 to TRBJ1-1; D is uncertain. Germline values: CDR1 SGHKS, CDR2 YYEKEE (reference sequence). This CDR3 is 12 amino acids long. Trimming left V 0 bases short and J 6 bases short, with 6 bases between. The CDR3 sequence is CASSLESPEAFF. CDR3 nucleotides: TGTGCCAGCAGCTTGGAGTCCCCTGAAGCTTTCTTT.

This clonotype was seen ten or more times. The J gene is TRBJ2-4, the V gene TRBV5-1; D possibly corresponds to TRBD2 (5 bases). Germline lookup yields CDR1 SGHRS and CDR2 YFSETQ. V gave up 4 bases and J gave up 0 bases, with 20 bases separating them. The CDR3 length is 18 residues. CDR3 coding DNA: TGCGCCAGCAGCCTTGACTGGGCCGAGGCGGGAGCCAAAAACATTCAGTACTTC. Its protein product is CASSLDWAEAGAKNIQYF.

The V call is TRBV23-1, the J call TRBJ2-4; D assignment may be TRBD1 or TRBD2 (5 bases each). TRBV23-1 is recorded as an ORF, its role being uncertain. V lost 4 bases and J 2 bases, leaving 9 bases between the germline ends. The CDR3 extends over 14 amino acids. The CDR3 region has the DNA TGCGCCAGCAGTCCCCGGGACCCCAAAAACATTCAGTACTTC. It specifies CASSPRDPKNIQYF.

As concerns this clonotype: At one end the junction does not follow the germline gene, possibly because of a read error. CDR3 coding DNA: TGTGCCACCAGTGACCCCGGACGGACCTACAAGCAGTACTTC. This sequence encodes CATSDPGRTYKQYF. V and J are TRBV24-1 and TRBJ2-7; D not resolved. The CDR3 totals 14 residues. Germline CDR1 is KGHDR and CDR2 is SFDVKD.

This clonotype showed up many times. The rearrangement links TRBV6-1 to TRBJ2-7, with D perhaps TRBD1 or TRBD2 (6 bases each). V was cut by 6 bases and J by 7 bases, with 19 bases left in between. The CDR3 length is 14 residues. Looked up from germline, CDR1 is MNHNS and CDR2 is SASEGT. The CDR3 loop is CASSLTQRGREQYF. The DNA of the CDR3 is TGTGCCAGCAGCCTTACCCAGAGGGGGAGGGAGCAGTACTTC.

V usage is TRBV7-2 and J usage is TRBJ2-1; 7 bases agree with TRBD2. Trimming at V came to 5 bases and at J to 6 bases, leaving 4 bases not matched to a gene. Germline loops: CDR1 SGHTA, CDR2 FQGNSA. The CDR3 is made up of 13 amino acids. The CDR3: CASSHGTINEQFF. The CDR3, as DNA: TGTGCCAGCAGCCATGGGACTATCAATGAGCAGTTCTTC. Complete variable domain (other parts from reference TRBV7-2 and TRBJ2-1): GAGVSQSPSNKVTEKGKDVELRCDPISGHTALYWYRQSLGQGLEFLIYFQGNSAPDKSGLPSDRFSAERTGGSVSTLTIQRTQQEDSAVYLCASSHGTINEQFFGPGTRLTVL.

This clonotype occurred a few times. This chain connects TRBV12-3 or TRBV12-4 to TRBJ2-3; D is uncertain. The CDR3 spans 12 residues. V was shortened by 5 bases and J by 5 bases, with 8 bases between the two germline ends. CDR3 sequence (DNA): TGTGCCAGCAGTCGCCTTGGAGATACGCAGTATTTT. It yields the protein CASSRLGDTQYF.